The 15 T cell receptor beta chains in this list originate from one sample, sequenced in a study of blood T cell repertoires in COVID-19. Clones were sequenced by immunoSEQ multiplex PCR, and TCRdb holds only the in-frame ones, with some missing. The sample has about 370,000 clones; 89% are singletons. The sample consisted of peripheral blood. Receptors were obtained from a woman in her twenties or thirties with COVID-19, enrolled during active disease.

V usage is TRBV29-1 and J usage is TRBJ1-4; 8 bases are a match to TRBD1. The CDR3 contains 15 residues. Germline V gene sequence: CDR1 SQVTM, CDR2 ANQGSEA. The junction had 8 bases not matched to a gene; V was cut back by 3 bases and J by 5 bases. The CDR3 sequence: CSVEGTGRGNEKLFF. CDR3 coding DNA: TGCAGCGTTGAGGGGACAGGACGGGGGAATGAAAAACTGTTTTTT.

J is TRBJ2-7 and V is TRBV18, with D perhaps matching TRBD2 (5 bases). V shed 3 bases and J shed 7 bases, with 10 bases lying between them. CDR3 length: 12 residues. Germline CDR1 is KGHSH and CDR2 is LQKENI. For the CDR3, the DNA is TGTGCCAGCTCACCGGGAGCAGGTGAGCAGTACTTC. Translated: CASSPGAGEQYF.

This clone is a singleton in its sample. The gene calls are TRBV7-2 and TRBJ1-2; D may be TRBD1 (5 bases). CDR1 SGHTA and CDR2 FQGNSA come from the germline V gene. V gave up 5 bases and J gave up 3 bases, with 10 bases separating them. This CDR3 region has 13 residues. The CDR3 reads CASSPDMDYGYTF. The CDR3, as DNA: TGTGCCAGCAGCCCGGACATGGACTATGGCTACACCTTC.

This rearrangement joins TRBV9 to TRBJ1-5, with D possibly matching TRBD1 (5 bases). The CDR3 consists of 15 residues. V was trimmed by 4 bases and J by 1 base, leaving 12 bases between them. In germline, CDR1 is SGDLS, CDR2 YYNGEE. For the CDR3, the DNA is TGTGCCAGCAGCCCCGGGGGGGGGAGCAATCAGCCCCAGCATTTT. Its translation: CASSPGGGSNQPQHF.

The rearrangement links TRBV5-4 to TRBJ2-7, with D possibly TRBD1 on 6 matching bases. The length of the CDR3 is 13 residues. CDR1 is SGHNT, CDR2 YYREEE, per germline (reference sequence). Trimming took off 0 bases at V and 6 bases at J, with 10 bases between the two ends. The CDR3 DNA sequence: TGTGCCAGCAGCTTGGACAGGGTGGGCGAGCAGTACTTC. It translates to CASSLDRVGEQYF.

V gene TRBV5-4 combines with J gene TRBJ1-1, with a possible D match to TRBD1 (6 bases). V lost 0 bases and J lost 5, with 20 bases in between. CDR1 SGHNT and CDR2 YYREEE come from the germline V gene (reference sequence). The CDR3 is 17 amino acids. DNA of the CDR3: TGTGCCAGCAGCTTGGAGGGGCGACAGGTGAGGGCTACTGAAGCTTTCTTT. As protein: CASSLEGRQVRATEAFF.

This CDR3 is CASSYSMEGVGGYTF. CDR3 sequence (DNA): TGTGCCAGCAGTTACTCGATGGAGGGAGTAGGGGGCTACACCTTC. V is TRBV6-5 and J is TRBJ1-2; D gene ambiguous. This CDR3 has 15 residues. Germline-derived CDR1 and CDR2 are MNHEY and SVGAGI. With 0 bases removed from V and 8 bases from J, the gap between germline ends came to 16 bases.

CDR3 nucleotide sequence: TGTGCCAGCAGTCCCCTTTTAGCGGGGTCCTCCAGGGAGACCCAGTACTTC. Its translation: CASSPLLAGSSRETQYF. V and J are TRBV28 and TRBJ2-5; 8 nucleotides agree with TRBD2. CDR1 and CDR2 from the germline V gene are MDHEN and SYDVKM. Trimming cost V 5 bases and J 5 bases; bases outside gene matches: 16. This CDR3 has 17 amino acids.

In DNA, the CDR3 is TGCGCCAGCAGCCTCAAGATGTCCAGCGGAGCTATCACAGATACGCAGTATTTT. It encodes CASSLKMSSGAITDTQYF. The chain carries TRBV4-1 and TRBJ2-3; perhaps TRBD2 as D (5 bases). CDR1 is MGHRA, CDR2 YSYEKL, per germline. Trimming removed 4 bases from V and 2 bases from J, with 22 bases in between. The CDR3 has 18 residues.

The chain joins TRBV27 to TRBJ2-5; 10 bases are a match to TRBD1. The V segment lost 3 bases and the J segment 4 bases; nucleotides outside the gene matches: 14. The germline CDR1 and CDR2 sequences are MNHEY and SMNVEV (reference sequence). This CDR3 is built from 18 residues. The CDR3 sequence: CASSFLGTGAQTGETQYF. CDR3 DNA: TGTGCCAGCAGTTTTCTGGGGACAGGGGCTCAAACGGGAGAGACCCAGTACTTC.

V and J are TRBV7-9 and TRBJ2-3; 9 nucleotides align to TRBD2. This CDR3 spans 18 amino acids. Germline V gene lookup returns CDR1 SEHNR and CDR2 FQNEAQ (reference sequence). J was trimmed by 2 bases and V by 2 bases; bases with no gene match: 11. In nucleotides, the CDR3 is TGTGCCAGCAGCTTACCCGTACGGCTAGCGGGATCCACAGATACGCAGTATTTT. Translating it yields CASSLPVRLAGSTDTQYF.

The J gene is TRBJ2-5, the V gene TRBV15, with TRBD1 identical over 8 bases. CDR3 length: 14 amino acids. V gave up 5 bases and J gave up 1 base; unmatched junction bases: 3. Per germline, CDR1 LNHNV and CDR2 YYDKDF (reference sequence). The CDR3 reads CATSSGGFQETQYF. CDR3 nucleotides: TGTGCCACCAGCTCAGGGGGCTTCCAAGAGACCCAGTACTTC.

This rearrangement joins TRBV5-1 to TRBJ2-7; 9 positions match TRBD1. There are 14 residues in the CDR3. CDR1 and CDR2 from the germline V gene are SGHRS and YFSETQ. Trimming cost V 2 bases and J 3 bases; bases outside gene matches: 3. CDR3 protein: CASSLGTGYYEQYF. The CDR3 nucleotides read TGCGCCAGCAGCTTAGGGACAGGGTACTACGAGCAGTACTTC.

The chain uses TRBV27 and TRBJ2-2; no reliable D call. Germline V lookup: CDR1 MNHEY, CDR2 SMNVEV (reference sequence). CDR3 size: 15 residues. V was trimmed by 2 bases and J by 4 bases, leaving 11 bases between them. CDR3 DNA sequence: TGTGCCAGCAGTTTAGCGAAGTCAGGCACCGGGGAGCTGTTTTTT. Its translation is CASSLAKSGTGELFF.

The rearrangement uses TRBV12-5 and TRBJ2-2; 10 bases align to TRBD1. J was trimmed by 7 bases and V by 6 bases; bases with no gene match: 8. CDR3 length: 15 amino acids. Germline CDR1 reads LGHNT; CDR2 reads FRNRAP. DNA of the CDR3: TGTGCTAGTGGACTCGACAGGGGGCTTAACGGGGAGCTGTTTTTT. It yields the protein CASGLDRGLNGELFF.